This T cell receptor (beta chain) derives from a study of Graves' ophthalmopathy and Graves' hyperthyroidism. Whole-study context: The study drew peripheral blood at initial diagnosis, before any treatment.

Germline V lookup: CDR1 DFQATT, CDR2 SNEGSKA (reference sequence). The CDR3 is 15 residues long. V was clipped by 2 bases and J by 0 bases, with 10 bases between them. This clonotype was seen repeatedly, ten times or more. The sequenced template was RNA, covering the TCR beta CDR3 region. HTBI primers were used in a first-round RT-PCR, which preceded a second-round multiplex PCR. TCRdb passed the multiplex PCR reads through MiXCR, listing each CDR3 protein once. The profile shows approximately 380,000 distinct CDR3 sequences, about 21% of them singletons. In this cohort's terms, stable hyperthyroidism meant no ophthalmopathy by 18 months of follow-up. Other autoimmune diseases, uncontrolled infections, pregnancy and lactation each led to patient exclusion. Orbital computed tomography, together with clinical symptoms, serum thyroxine, TRAb and thyroid ultrasound, was used for diagnosis.

V is TRBV20-1 and J is TRBJ2-2; no reliable D call. The clonotype comes from a woman aged 18 to 35 with stable Graves' hyperthyroidism. The specimen sequenced was peripheral blood. DNA for the CDR3: TGCAGTGCTAGACGACCGTTCGCGAACACCGGGGAGCTGTTTTTT. Translated: CSARRPFANTGELFF.